This T cell receptor beta chain was documented in a study of blood T cell repertoires in COVID-19. Study-level background: Spain, Italy and the United States supplied samples that represented acute and convalescent COVID-19. Sources were T cells, B-cell-depleted T cells, or PBMCs; the material itself was cDNA or gDNA.

This CDR3 region has 11 residues. Germline values: CDR1 DFQATT, CDR2 SNEGSKA (reference sequence). V was trimmed by 0 bases and J by 10 bases, leaving 9 bases between them. Original processing methods: Amplification of reference gene primers provided the estimated nucleated cell counts. Some clones are missing from TCRdb's copy, which holds only in-frame ones; the method was immunoSEQ multiplex PCR. That table supplies the V and J calls and clone size; D and trimming were determined from the DNA. The sample records nearly 95,000 clones, 85% to 90% being singletons. This chain uses TRBV20-1 with TRBJ1-1, with D perhaps TRBD1 (6 bases). The material sequenced was peripheral blood. The TCR comes from a human donor with active COVID-19. The donor label of this sample is uncertain. As DNA, the CDR3 is TGCAGTGCTAGAGAATTAGGGGGAGCTTTCTTT. Translated, it gives CSARELGGAFF.